One and the same sample provided the 19 T cell receptor beta chains below, sequenced in a study of blood T cell repertoires in COVID-19. The table came from immunoSEQ multiplex PCR; TCRdb's copy has only in-frame clones and leaves some out. The sample consists of roughly 250,000 clones, 80% to 85% of them appearing once. Sequenced material: peripheral blood. The receptor source for this set is a woman between 40 and 50 years old who had recovered from COVID-19.

This clone showed up just once. The chain links TRBV9 to TRBJ1-3, with 7 bases matching TRBD1. The germline V gene has CDR1 SGDLS and CDR2 YYNGEE. The CDR3 spans 17 residues. J gave up 0 bases and V 3 bases, and 9 bases lay outside the gene matches. The CDR3 loop is CASSARGGRTSGNTIYF. CDR3 nucleotide sequence: TGTGCCAGCAGCGCCCGAGGGGGCCGAACCTCTGGAAACACCATATATTTT.

The chain links TRBV28 to TRBJ1-4, with a possible D match to TRBD1 (6 bases). Per germline, CDR1 MDHEN and CDR2 SYDVKM. CDR3 length equals 16 residues. Trimming shortened V by 4 bases and J by 0 bases, and 12 bases separated the two germline ends. The CDR3 coding sequence is TGTGCCAGCAGTTCCGGACAGTCAGCAACTAATGAAAAACTGTTTTTT. Protein: CASSSGQSATNEKLFF.

This chain links TRBV5-1 with TRBJ1-1; no clear D gene. Trimming took 4 bases from V and 3 from J, leaving 16 bases between them. Germline V gene sequence: CDR1 SGHRS, CDR2 YFSETQ. This CDR3 has 15 residues. CDR3 sequence reads: CASSRQASVDTEAFF. CDR3 bases: TGCGCCAGCAGCCGGCAGGCATCGGTGGACACTGAAGCTTTCTTT.

The chain recombines TRBV7-2 with TRBJ1-2; weak D call: TRBD1 (6 bases). The V gene's germline CDR1 is SGHTA and CDR2 FQGNSA. V lost 5 bases to trimming and J lost 4 bases, with 14 bases between them. This CDR3 has 14 amino acids. The CDR3 region is CASSAPGHLYGYTF. The CDR3 nucleotides are TGTGCCAGCAGCGCGCCGGGACACCTCTATGGCTACACCTTC. The entire variable domain, with the rest obtained from reference TRBV7-2 and TRBJ1-2, is as follows: GAGVSQSPSNKVTEKGKDVELRCDPISGHTALYWYRQSLGQGLEFLIYFQGNSAPDKSGLPSDRFSAERTGGSVSTLTIQRTQQEDSAVYLCASSAPGHLYGYTFGSGTRLTVV.

A note on this clone: This sample also contains other DNA sequences that code for the same CDR3. The CDR3 region is CASSSGQGNQPQHF. The CDR3 region has the DNA TGTGCCAGCAGTTCCGGACAGGGCAATCAGCCCCAGCATTTT. V and J are TRBV28 and TRBJ1-5; 7 bases fit TRBD1. This CDR3 spans 14 amino acids. V shed 4 bases and J 2 bases; nucleotides not matched to a gene: 2. CDR1 and CDR2 from the germline V gene are MDHEN and SYDVKM. Full variable domain (outside the CDR3, taken from reference TRBV28 and TRBJ1-5): DVKVTQSSRYLVKRTGEKVFLECVQDMDHENMFWYRQDPGLGLRLIYFSYDVKMKEKGDIPEGYSVSREKKERFSLILESASTNQTSMYLCASSSGQGNQPQHFGDGTRLSIL.

This clone showed up just once. V usage is TRBV6-5 and J usage is TRBJ2-1; 7 nucleotides agree with TRBD1. The CDR3 contains 15 residues. Germline CDR1 reads MNHEY; CDR2 reads SVGAGI. The V gene end was trimmed by 1 base and the J gene end by 5 bases; junction bases not matched to a gene: 5. Here the CDR3 DNA reads TGTGCCAGCAGTTACTGGGCAGGGGGTAACAATGAGCAGTTCTTC. Protein sequence: CASSYWAGGNNEQFF.

Of note for this clone: Other DNA variants within this sample encode the same CDR3. This chain joins TRBV7-2 and TRBJ2-7; 13 bases are a match to TRBD2. Germline V gene data show CDR1 as SGHTA and CDR2 as FQGNSA. This CDR3 spans 15 amino acids. The trim removed 2 bases at V and 2 bases at J, leaving 0 bases unmatched. The CDR3 is CASSLTSGGAYEQYF. Here the CDR3 DNA reads TGTGCCAGCAGCTTAACTAGCGGGGGGGCCTACGAGCAGTACTTC.

The chain employs TRBV11-2 and TRBJ2-7; D is possibly TRBD2 (5 bases). Germline assignment: CDR1 SGHAT and CDR2 FQNNGV. The CDR3 has 15 residues. V was clipped by 5 bases and J by 2 bases, with 16 bases between them. The CDR3 loop is CASSHPQIGAYEQYF. The CDR3 nucleotides are TGTGCCAGCAGCCACCCCCAGATCGGGGCCTACGAGCAGTACTTC. The whole variable domain, remainder taken from reference TRBV11-2 and TRBJ2-7, is EAGVAQSPRYKIIEKRQSVAFWCNPISGHATLYWYQQILGQGPKLLIQFQNNGVVDDSQLPKDRFSAERLKGVDSTLKIQPAKLEDSAVYLCASSHPQIGAYEQYFGPGTRLTVT.

V and J are TRBV7-8 and TRBJ1-3; 10 bases align to TRBD1. Losses at the gene ends were 5 bases for V and 0 bases for J; bases not matched to a gene: 13. CDR3 length: 19 amino acids. The germline V gene has CDR1 SGHVS and CDR2 FQNEAQ. The CDR3 spells CASSPRVAGQGSSGNTIYF. DNA of the CDR3: TGTGCCAGCAGCCCTAGGGTGGCGGGACAGGGGTCCTCTGGAAACACCATATATTTT.

V usage is TRBV4-1 and J usage is TRBJ2-1, with TRBD2 matching 8 bases. Germline V CDR1 and CDR2: MGHRA, YSYEKL. The CDR3 extends over 16 amino acids. The junction had 4 bases not matched to a gene; V was cut back by 0 bases and J by 3 bases. CDR3 in amino acids: CASSQEFGGGYNEQFF. DNA of the CDR3: TGCGCCAGCAGCCAAGAGTTCGGGGGGGGCTACAATGAGCAGTTCTTC.

This chain joins TRBV5-4 and TRBJ1-1; maybe TRBD1 (5 bases). The CDR3 contains 16 residues. Per the germline V gene, CDR1 is SGHNT and CDR2 is YYREEE (reference sequence). V dropped 5 bases and J dropped 0 bases, with 17 bases sitting between them. The CDR3, as DNA: TGTGCCAGCAGTTCGACAGAGAGAAGAATGAACACTGAAGCTTTCTTT. The encoded protein is CASSSTERRMNTEAFF.

The rearrangement joins TRBV7-6 to TRBJ2-1; D perhaps matches TRBD2 (6 bases). The CDR3 has 13 amino acids. Germline lookup yields CDR1 SGHVS and CDR2 FNYEAQ. The ends were cut back, 1 base at V and 8 bases at J, with 9 bases in the middle. This chain's CDR3 is CASSLVQRDEQFF. The CDR3 region has the DNA TGTGCCAGCAGCTTAGTACAGCGGGATGAGCAGTTCTTC.

The chain uses TRBV29-1 and TRBJ1-1; the match to TRBD1 covers 8 bases. V trimming: 5 bases; J trimming: 6 bases; junction bases outside the gene matches: 5. The length of the CDR3 is 12 residues. CDR1 and CDR2 from the germline V gene are SQVTM and ANQGSEA. CDR3 sequence (DNA): TGCAGCGTTAACAGGGGGATGGCTGAAGCTTTCTTT. Amino acid sequence: CSVNRGMAEAFF.

The CDR3 DNA reads as TGTGCCAGCAGCTATAACCCAGGGGACACTGAAGCTTTCTTT. It encodes CASSYNPGDTEAFF. The rearrangement links TRBV7-2 to TRBJ1-1; D possibly corresponds to TRBD1 (6 bases). V lost 4 bases and J 3 bases, leaving 12 bases between the germline ends. The CDR3 totals 14 residues. The V gene's germline CDR1 is SGHTA and CDR2 FQGNSA.

The rearrangement uses TRBV28 and TRBJ1-6; D gene uncertain. Trimming pared 8 bases from V and 0 bases from J, leaving 11 bases between. This CDR3 comprises 15 residues. Germline V lookup: CDR1 MDHEN, CDR2 SYDVKM. Written as DNA, the CDR3 is TGTGCCAGCGAGGCCCAGACCTCCTATAATTCACCCCTCCACTTT. Protein sequence: CASEAQTSYNSPLHF.

V gene TRBV4-2 combines with J gene TRBJ1-4, with D possibly matching TRBD1 (6 bases). CDR3 size: 15 residues. The germline V gene has CDR1 LGHNA and CDR2 YNFKEQ. Between the trimmed V and J ends, which lost 8 bases and 3 bases, there was a span of 16 bases. The chain's CDR3 is CASAGGGPSNEKLFF. CDR3 sequence (DNA): TGTGCCAGCGCCGGGGGGGGGCCCTCTAATGAAAAACTGTTTTTT.

This chain joins TRBV4-1 and TRBJ1-2; 8 bases are a match to TRBD1. J was trimmed by 7 bases and V by 4 bases; bases with no gene match: 8. From germline, CDR1 is MGHRA and CDR2 YSYEKL. CDR3 length: 14 amino acids. CDR3 sequence reads: CASSPPVRGLGYTF. The CDR3 DNA reads TGCGCCAGCAGCCCCCCTGTCAGGGGGCTTGGCTACACCTTC.

This chain connects TRBV3-1 (or the pseudogene TRBV3-2) to TRBJ2-1, with 9 bases lining up with TRBD2. Germline CDR1 and CDR2: LGHDT and YNNKEL (reference sequence). Trimming removed 1 base from V and 4 bases from J; junction bases left unmatched: 5. The CDR3 loop spans 16 amino acids. The CDR3 sequence: CASSQGTSESYNEQFF. The CDR3 nucleotides are TGTGCCAGCAGCCAAGGGACTAGCGAGTCTTACAATGAGCAGTTCTTC.

V gene TRBV3-1 (or the pseudogene TRBV3-2) combines with J gene TRBJ2-1, with D perhaps matching TRBD2 (6 bases). In germline, CDR1 is LGHDT, CDR2 YNNKEL (reference sequence). The length of the CDR3 is 14 residues. V lost 4 bases to trimming and J lost 2 bases, with 9 bases between them. This CDR3 reads CASSPLAPYNEQFF. CDR3 nucleotides: TGTGCCAGCAGCCCACTAGCTCCCTACAATGAGCAGTTCTTC.